The source of this T cell receptor (beta chain) is a study of cytomegalovirus exposure and HLA in healthy donors. Study-level results: In vitro data verified a few CMV-associated chains as specific for CMV antigens.

Vbeta (60) and Jbeta (13) primers were used in the PCR. Sequenced by immunoSEQ multiplex PCR; TCRdb stores in-frame clones only, minus some. The table lists over 100,000 clones, 70% of them singletons, with roughly 8.7% in the top ten. This clone has a handful of counts. Its antigen is unknown. Losses at the gene ends were 4 bases for V and 4 bases for J; bases not matched to a gene: 6. The CDR3 has 14 amino acids. Germline CDR1 reads SQVTM; CDR2 reads ANQGSEA. The chain uses TRBV29-1 and TRBJ2-5, with TRBD2 matching over 10 bases. The sample comprised PBMCs. This sequence was found in a man under 40 in good health and CMV-seropositive. The CDR3 nucleotides read TGCAGCGTTGCCAGCGGGAGGGCCGGAGAGACCCAGTACTTC. Its protein product is CSVASGRAGETQYF.